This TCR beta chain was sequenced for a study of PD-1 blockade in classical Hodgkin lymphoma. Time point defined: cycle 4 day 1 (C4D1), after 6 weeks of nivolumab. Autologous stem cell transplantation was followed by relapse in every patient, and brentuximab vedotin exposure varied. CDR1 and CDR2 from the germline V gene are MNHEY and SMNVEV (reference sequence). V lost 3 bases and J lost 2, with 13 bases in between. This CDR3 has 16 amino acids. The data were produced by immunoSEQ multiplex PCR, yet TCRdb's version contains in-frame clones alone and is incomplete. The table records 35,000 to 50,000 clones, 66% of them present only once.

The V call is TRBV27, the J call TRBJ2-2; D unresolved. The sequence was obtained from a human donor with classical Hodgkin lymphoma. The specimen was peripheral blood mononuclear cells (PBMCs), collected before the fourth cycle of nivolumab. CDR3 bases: TGTGCCAGCAGTTTCATCTGGACGGACAACACCGGGGAGCTGTTTTTT. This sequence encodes CASSFIWTDNTGELFF.